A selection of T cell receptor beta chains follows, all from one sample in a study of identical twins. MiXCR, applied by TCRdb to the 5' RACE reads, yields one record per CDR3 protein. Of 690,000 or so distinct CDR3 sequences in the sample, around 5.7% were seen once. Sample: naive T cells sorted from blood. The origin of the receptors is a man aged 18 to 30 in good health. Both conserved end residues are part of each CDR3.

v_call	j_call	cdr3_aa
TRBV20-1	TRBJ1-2	CSATGTGGFENGYTF
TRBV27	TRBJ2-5	CASSPAPSGSRETQYF
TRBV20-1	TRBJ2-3	CSASNGGREAADTQYF
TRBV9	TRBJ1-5	CASSVGAGNNQPQHF
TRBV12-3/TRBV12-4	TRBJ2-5	CASSRPSNRTQYF
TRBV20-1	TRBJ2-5	CSARSKETQYF
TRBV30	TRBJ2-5	CAWSVRRRREETQYF
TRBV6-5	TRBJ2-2	CASSYVGTGELFF
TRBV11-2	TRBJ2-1	CASSLKGRRAMINEQFF
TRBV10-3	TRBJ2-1	CATIGQRFFNEQFF
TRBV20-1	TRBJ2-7	CSETTGSSYEQYF
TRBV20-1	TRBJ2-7	CSARDSSRGTYEQYF
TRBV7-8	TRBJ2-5	CASSPRLGLAYF
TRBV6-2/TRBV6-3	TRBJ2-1	CASTPGLAGVLEFF
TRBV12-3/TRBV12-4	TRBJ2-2	CASRSTPLLVLSGELFF
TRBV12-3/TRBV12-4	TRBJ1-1	CASSWGQVWTEAFF
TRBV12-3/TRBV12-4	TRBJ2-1	CASSLKGGRSYNEQFF
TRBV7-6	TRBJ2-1	CASSLEQGSSEQFF
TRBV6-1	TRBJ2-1	CASSEEGYEQFF
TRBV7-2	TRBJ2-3	CASSQVSGTSGTDTQYF
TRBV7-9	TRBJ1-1	CASSLDRASEAFF
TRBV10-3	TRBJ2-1	CAIRGGLYNEQFF
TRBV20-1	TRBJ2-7	CSAIRDRGTYEQYF
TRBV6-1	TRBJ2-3	CASSRVIGGRTDTQYF
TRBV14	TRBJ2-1	CASRLAGNNEQFF
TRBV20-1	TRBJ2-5	CSARARSETQYF
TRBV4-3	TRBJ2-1	CASSQRSSANGRGNEQFF
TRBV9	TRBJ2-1	CASSVTEVHEQFF
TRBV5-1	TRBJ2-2	CASSPVATGELFF
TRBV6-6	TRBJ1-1	CASSYSTTTEAFF
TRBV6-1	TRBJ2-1	CASTSLGEQFF
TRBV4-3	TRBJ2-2	CASSQDRGTVTGELFF
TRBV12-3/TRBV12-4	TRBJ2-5	CASSPQAAGGLETQYF
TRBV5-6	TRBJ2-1	CASSLEGMTADYLTPEQFF
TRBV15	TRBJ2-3	CATSRTKLTRSSTDTQYF
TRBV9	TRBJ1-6	CASSAGTVSYNSPLHF
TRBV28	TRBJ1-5	CASNFRPQPQHF
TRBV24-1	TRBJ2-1	CATSDTGGGPSNEQFF
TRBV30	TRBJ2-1	CAWADSSYNGQFF
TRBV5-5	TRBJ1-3	CASSSTVLSGNTIYF
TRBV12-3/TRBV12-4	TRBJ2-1	CASSGLAWQFF
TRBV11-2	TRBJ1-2	CASSFRQGYGYTF
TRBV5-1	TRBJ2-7	CASSFEDGAYEQYF
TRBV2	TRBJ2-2	CASSEGSTTGELFF
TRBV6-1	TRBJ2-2	CASTPSGGTGELFF
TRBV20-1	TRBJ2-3	CSAMDRDGSTDTQYF
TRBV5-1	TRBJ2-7	CASSLSDTVISEQYF
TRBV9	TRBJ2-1	CASSVSTANNEQFF
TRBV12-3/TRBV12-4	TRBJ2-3	CASSRLAVTDTQYF
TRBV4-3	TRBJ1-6	CASSQDARTDSPLHF
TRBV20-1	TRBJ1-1	CSACEGQARYNEAFF
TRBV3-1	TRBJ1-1	CASSPAPFSEAFF
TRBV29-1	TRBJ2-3	CSVFPAYISDTQYF